The rows below give T cell receptor beta chains drawn from one sample of a study of blood T cells in healthy people across ages. One entry per CDR3 protein, called by TCRdb with MiXCR from the 5' RACE reads. There are fewer than 900,000 distinct CDR3 sequences in the sample; around 40% occur only once, and around 20% lies in the top ten. The sequenced sample consisted of blood. These receptor sequences come from an older woman in good health. CDR3s include the opening cysteine and the closing phenylalanine or tryptophan. Fields, in order: D gene, V gene, clone size, J gene, CDR3 DNA, CDR3 protein. The D gene is left open where the match is weak. Size values are once, few and many counts, or a class for expanded clones, and some rows have none.

d_gene: TRBD1; v_gene: TRBV7-3; abundance: -; j_gene: TRBJ2-7; CDR3nt: TGTGCCAGCGGCTCCGGGACAGGGTCGGACGAGCAGTACTTC; CDR3aa: CASGSGTGSDEQYF
d_gene: -; v_gene: TRBV6-1; abundance: few; j_gene: TRBJ2-4; CDR3nt: TGTGCCAGCAGTGAGGGTCTAGCCAAAAACATTCAGTACTTC; CDR3aa: CASSEGLAKNIQYF
d_gene: TRBD1; v_gene: TRBV12-3/TRBV12-4; abundance: few; j_gene: TRBJ1-2; CDR3nt: TGTGCCAGCAGTTTAGTGGGCACAGGGGGAAACTATGGCTACACCTTC; CDR3aa: CASSLVGTGGNYGYTF
d_gene: TRBD1; v_gene: TRBV7-2; abundance: -; j_gene: TRBJ2-4; CDR3nt: TGTGCCAGCAGCTTACGCTGGGACAGCCTAGCCAAAAACATTCAGTACTTC; CDR3aa: CASSLRWDSLAKNIQYF
d_gene: -; v_gene: TRBV14; abundance: few; j_gene: TRBJ2-3; CDR3nt: TGTGCCAGCAGCCAAGAGACAGGAGCCACAGATACGCAGTATTTT; CDR3aa: CASSQETGATDTQYF
d_gene: -; v_gene: TRBV12-3/TRBV12-4; abundance: few; j_gene: TRBJ1-5; CDR3nt: TGTGCCAGCAGTCCCCCCCCGAGGGATCAGCCCCAGCATTTT; CDR3aa: CASSPPPRDQPQHF
d_gene: -; v_gene: TRBV29-1; abundance: many; j_gene: TRBJ2-5; CDR3nt: TGCAGCGTTGAAGATAACCGGGGCCCTTACCAAGAGACCCAGTACTTC; CDR3aa: CSVEDNRGPYQETQYF
d_gene: -; v_gene: TRBV3-1; abundance: -; j_gene: TRBJ2-3; CDR3nt: TGTGCCAGCAGCCAAGAGGCTCTTCCCACAAGGGGTACGCAGTATTTT; CDR3aa: CASSQEALPTRGTQYF
d_gene: -; v_gene: TRBV20-1; abundance: -; j_gene: TRBJ2-5; CDR3nt: TGCAGTGCTAGAGGGCCCGGGACACTTCAAGAGACCCGGTACTTC; CDR3aa: CSARGPGTLQETRYF
d_gene: TRBD1; v_gene: TRBV6-6; abundance: -; j_gene: TRBJ2-5; CDR3nt: TGTGCCGGCAGCAGGGGACAGCAAGAGACCCAGTACTTC; CDR3aa: CAGSRGQQETQYF
d_gene: -; v_gene: TRBV7-2; abundance: -; j_gene: TRBJ1-4; CDR3nt: TGTGCCAGCAGCTTAAATTCGGGGGGGAACAGTGAAAAACTGTTTTTT; CDR3aa: CASSLNSGGNSEKLFF
d_gene: TRBD2; v_gene: TRBV27; abundance: -; j_gene: TRBJ2-7; CDR3nt: TGTGCCAGCAGTTCAGCTAGCGGCATGGGCACCCAGTACTTC; CDR3aa: CASSSASGMGTQYF
d_gene: TRBD1; v_gene: TRBV5-1; abundance: -; j_gene: TRBJ2-7; CDR3nt: TGCGCCAGCAGCTTGAGAGCAACAGGGGGCGTTTCGTACGAGCAGTACTTC; CDR3aa: CASSLRATGGVSYEQYF
d_gene: -; v_gene: TRBV27; abundance: few; j_gene: TRBJ2-7; CDR3nt: TGTGCCAGCAGACACTATCAACAGGGTACAGCTCCCTACGAGCAGTACTTC; CDR3aa: CASRHYQQGTAPYEQYF
d_gene: -; v_gene: TRBV12-3/TRBV12-4; abundance: few; j_gene: TRBJ2-7; CDR3nt: TGTGCCAGTGGTGGGACCCCCTACGAGCAGTACTTC; CDR3aa: CASGGTPYEQYF
d_gene: TRBD2; v_gene: TRBV3-1; abundance: -; j_gene: TRBJ2-3; CDR3nt: TGTGCCAGCAGCCAAGTCCCCATAGTAAGGTTCGGCGGGAGAGCAGATACGCAGTATTTT; CDR3aa: CASSQVPIVRFGGRADTQYF
d_gene: -; v_gene: TRBV28; abundance: few; j_gene: TRBJ2-7; CDR3nt: TGTGCCAGCAGTTTGCGGACTCCCTACGAGCAGTACTTC; CDR3aa: CASSLRTPYEQYF
d_gene: -; v_gene: TRBV21-1; abundance: -; j_gene: TRBJ1-6; CDR3nt: TGTGCCAGCAGCAAAGGACAGGGAGACTCACCCCTCCACTTT; CDR3aa: CASSKGQGDSPLHF
d_gene: TRBD2; v_gene: TRBV6-2/TRBV6-3; abundance: -; j_gene: TRBJ2-5; CDR3nt: TGTGCCAGCAGGACTAGCGGGAGGGTAGCGGAGACCCAGTACTTC; CDR3aa: CASRTSGRVAETQYF
d_gene: TRBD2; v_gene: TRBV20-1; abundance: few; j_gene: TRBJ2-3; CDR3nt: TGCAGTGCTCGGACTAGCGGGGGGGTCAACACAGATACGCAGTATTTT; CDR3aa: CSARTSGGVNTDTQYF
d_gene: TRBD2; v_gene: TRBV20-1; abundance: -; j_gene: TRBJ2-5; CDR3nt: TGCAGTGCTAGATACGCGGGAGGGCGACAAGAGACCCAGTACTTC; CDR3aa: CSARYAGGRQETQYF
d_gene: -; v_gene: TRBV25-1; abundance: -; j_gene: TRBJ2-3; CDR3nt: TGTGCCAGCAGTGAAGGCTGGTTCACAGATACGCAGTATTTT; CDR3aa: CASSEGWFTDTQYF
d_gene: -; v_gene: TRBV7-8; abundance: -; j_gene: TRBJ2-1; CDR3nt: TGTGCCAGCACCTTAGGGACGGCGACCTACAATGAGCAGTTCTTC; CDR3aa: CASTLGTATYNEQFF
d_gene: TRBD2; v_gene: TRBV10-3; abundance: many; j_gene: TRBJ2-3; CDR3nt: TGTGCCAGCTCCTTTAGCGGGAGGGTCCCGGATACGCAGTATTTT; CDR3aa: CASSFSGRVPDTQYF
d_gene: TRBD2; v_gene: TRBV20-1; abundance: few; j_gene: TRBJ2-2; CDR3nt: TGCAGTGCTCCTGTCCCACTAGCGGGAGGGCCAGGCACCGGGGAGCTGTTTTTT; CDR3aa: CSAPVPLAGGPGTGELFF
d_gene: -; v_gene: TRBV6-2/TRBV6-3; abundance: -; j_gene: TRBJ1-1; CDR3nt: TGTGCCAGCAGTCTCAATGGGTGGAACACTGAAGCTTTCTTT; CDR3aa: CASSLNGWNTEAFF
d_gene: TRBD1; v_gene: TRBV6-6; abundance: many; j_gene: TRBJ1-2; CDR3nt: TGTGCCACCCTGACAGGGCTAAGCTATGGCTACACCTTC; CDR3aa: CATLTGLSYGYTF
d_gene: -; v_gene: TRBV11-2; abundance: -; j_gene: TRBJ2-5; CDR3nt: TGTGCCAGCAGCTCCTACCGACGGGAGCCGGGTCAAGAGACCCAGTACTTC; CDR3aa: CASSSYRREPGQETQYF
d_gene: -; v_gene: TRBV7-2; abundance: -; j_gene: TRBJ1-2; CDR3nt: TGTGCCAGCAGCTTAAACCCCCCGCAGGTAGCTAACTATGGCTACACCTTC; CDR3aa: CASSLNPPQVANYGYTF
d_gene: -; v_gene: TRBV20-1; abundance: -; j_gene: TRBJ1-1; CDR3nt: TGCAGTGCTCGACAGAGGGCTAGGTACACTGAAGCTTTCTTT; CDR3aa: CSARQRARYTEAFF
d_gene: -; v_gene: TRBV7-2; abundance: -; j_gene: TRBJ2-5; CDR3nt: TGTGCCAGCAGCGCACCCCCGGGGAGAGAGACCCAGTACTTC; CDR3aa: CASSAPPGRETQYF
d_gene: TRBD2; v_gene: TRBV29-1; abundance: -; j_gene: TRBJ2-3; CDR3nt: TGCAGCGTTAAAGGGACTAGCGATAGGGGTGGCACAGATACGCAGTATTTT; CDR3aa: CSVKGTSDRGGTDTQYF
d_gene: -; v_gene: TRBV3-1; abundance: few; j_gene: TRBJ1-1; CDR3nt: TGTGCCAGCAGCCAAGGCCCAGGGACGAACACTGAAGCTTTCTTT; CDR3aa: CASSQGPGTNTEAFF
d_gene: -; v_gene: TRBV11-2; abundance: -; j_gene: TRBJ1-2; CDR3nt: TGTGCCAGCAGCAGATCCAGCTATGGCTACACCTTC; CDR3aa: CASSRSSYGYTF
d_gene: -; v_gene: TRBV30; abundance: -; j_gene: TRBJ1-1; CDR3nt: TGTGCCTGGGTTTCCCCCGGACAGCCCCAGAACACTGAAGCTTTCTTT; CDR3aa: CAWVSPGQPQNTEAFF
d_gene: -; v_gene: TRBV6-5; abundance: -; j_gene: TRBJ1-2; CDR3nt: TGTGCCAGCAGTTACAACGAAAGAGGGAGTCTCAATGGCTACACCTTC; CDR3aa: CASSYNERGSLNGYTF
d_gene: -; v_gene: TRBV29-1; abundance: -; j_gene: TRBJ2-7; CDR3nt: TGCAGCGCCTCCCTTGATTACGAGCAGTACTTC; CDR3aa: CSASLDYEQYF
d_gene: -; v_gene: TRBV3-1; abundance: -; j_gene: TRBJ1-1; CDR3nt: TGTGCCAGCAGCCAAGATCCAGCAACTAACACTGAAGCTTTCTTT; CDR3aa: CASSQDPATNTEAFF
d_gene: -; v_gene: TRBV10-3; abundance: -; j_gene: TRBJ1-1; CDR3nt: TGTGCCATCAGTGAGTCTTCCGATGAGGGGGCTTTCTTT; CDR3aa: CAISESSDEGAFF
d_gene: TRBD2; v_gene: TRBV15; abundance: -; j_gene: TRBJ2-3; CDR3nt: TGTGCCACCAGCGGAGCCTTCGCCGGGACTAGCGGGTTAAGGATGGATACGCAGTATTTT; CDR3aa: CATSGAFAGTSGLRMDTQYF
d_gene: TRBD1; v_gene: TRBV4-3; abundance: -; j_gene: TRBJ1-6; CDR3nt: TGCGCCAGCAGCCAAGCGGGACAGGAGCATTCACCCCTCCACTTT; CDR3aa: CASSQAGQEHSPLHF
d_gene: TRBD1; v_gene: TRBV12-3/TRBV12-4; abundance: -; j_gene: TRBJ1-4; CDR3nt: TGTGCCAGCAGACCATCACCCGGGACAGGGGGTGAAAAACTGTTTTTT; CDR3aa: CASRPSPGTGGEKLFF